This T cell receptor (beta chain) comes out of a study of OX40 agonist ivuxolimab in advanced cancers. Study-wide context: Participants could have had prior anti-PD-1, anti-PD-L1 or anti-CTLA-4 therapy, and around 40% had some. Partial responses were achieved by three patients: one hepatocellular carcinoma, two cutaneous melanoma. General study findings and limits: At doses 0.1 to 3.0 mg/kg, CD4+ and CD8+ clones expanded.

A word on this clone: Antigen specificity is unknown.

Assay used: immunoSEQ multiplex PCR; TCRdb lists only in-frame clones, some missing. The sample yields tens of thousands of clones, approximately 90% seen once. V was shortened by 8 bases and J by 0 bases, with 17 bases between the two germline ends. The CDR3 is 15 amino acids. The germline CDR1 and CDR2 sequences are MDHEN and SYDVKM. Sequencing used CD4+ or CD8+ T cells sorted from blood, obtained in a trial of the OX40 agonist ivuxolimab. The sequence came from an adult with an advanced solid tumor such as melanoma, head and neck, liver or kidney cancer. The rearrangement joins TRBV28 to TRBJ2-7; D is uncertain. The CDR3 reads CASFKDRMSSYEQYF. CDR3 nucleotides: TGTGCCAGCTTTAAGGACCGGATGAGCTCCTACGAGCAGTACTTC.